This T cell receptor (beta chain) was captured by sequencing in a study of OX40 agonist ivuxolimab in advanced cancers. Study in general: Among those enrolled, mean age was about 63 years (range roughly 20 to 79) and less than 90% were male.

Baseline was the first blood sampling point, followed by cycle 4 day 1 and cycle 7 day 1. Regarding this clone: Its antigen is as yet unknown.

Sequencing used immunoSEQ multiplex PCR; TCRdb keeps in-frame clones, though not all of them. Among some 42,000 clones listed, 70% to 85% were seen once. Study results and caveats: In the 0.1 to 3.0 mg/kg range, CD4+ and CD8+ blood T cells had expanded clonally by week 6.

The CDR3 totals 15 residues. V was pared by 0 bases and J by 0 bases, with 9 bases between. CDR1 and CDR2 (germline): LGHNA, YSLEER. J is TRBJ2-7 and V is TRBV4-3; D uncertain. This TCR was sampled from an adult with an advanced solid tumor such as melanoma, head and neck, liver or kidney cancer. The sample here was CD4+ or CD8+ T cells sorted from blood, taken in a trial of the OX40 agonist ivuxolimab. The DNA for the CDR3 is TGCGCCAGCAGCCAAGACCAAAGGAACTCCTACGAGCAGTACTTC. It codes for CASSQDQRNSYEQYF.